This T cell receptor beta chain was profiled in a study of human T cells and chemical hapten exposure (dated by TCRdb to the early 2020s). At the level of the whole study: For sensitization, 2% DPC in acetone was applied to a roughly 2 cm by roughly 2 cm area of upper inner arm skin. Libraries were pooled for sequencing, and per-sample TCR yields varied mainly because of small differences in library volumes within the pool. Alopecia areata with under or over 50% scalp involvement, alopecia totalis and alopecia universalis were represented in the patient cohort, which was mostly female. Patients additionally received weekly therapeutic DPC doses to the scalp throughout the approximately 22-week study period. Blood samples were taken from patients before sensitization (week 0) and at 2, 6 and about 24 weeks after DPC sensitization. In alopecia patients, the study followed how the peripheral blood TCR repertoire changed in vivo over primary and secondary sensitization to diphenylcyclopropenone (DPC), a hapten. Patch testing was done on the upper back using Finn chambers containing 0.01% DPC, and results were scored after 6 days according to International Contact Dermatitis Research Group standards. Nearly 30 alopecia patients gave blood for TCR sequencing at one to four time points (pre-sensitization, 2, 6 and 24 weeks). What the research found in general, with its limitations: Because all patients had alopecia, a presumed autoimmune disease, the immune response of the patients might differ from that of healthy individuals. Compared with pre-sensitization or healthy control sets, expanded TCRs formed significantly more large CDR3 similarity clusters, which is consistent with antigen-driven responses. DPC sensitization did not change the number of TCRs with a frequency above 1 in 1000, and there was no evidence of changes in global repertoire structure. Repeated subsampling changed both the strength of the expansion versus patch-test correlation and the threshold at which the correlation became significant. A positive correlation was found between the number of PT1 expanded TCRs and patch test score, with significance reached at thresholds 8, 16 and 32 but not 4.

V lost 1 base and J lost 2 bases; the stretch between them is 9 bases long. CDR1 and CDR2 were assigned from the germline V gene (reference sequence) as SEHNR and FQNEAQ. Counted from cysteine to phenylalanine, this CDR3 has 14 amino acids. Only the CDR3 region is kept as DNA, spanning 42 bases read in frame from base 1. The time point label for this specimen denotes: patch test 1, 2 weeks after DPC sensitization. According to the study, the label for this sample's treatment or condition signals: therapeutic diphenylcyclopropenone sensitization with weekly scalp DPC. At each patch-test visit, blood was drawn before the patch test was applied. Patients were eligible if aged 18 to 70, diagnosed with alopecia and judged suitable for DPC therapy, and pregnant patients were excluded. Total RNA was extracted from unfractionated whole blood collected in Tempus Blood RNA tubes. The protocol used for the library was RACE. TCRdb shows the sequencer as NextSeq 500. During library preparation, unique molecular identifiers were attached to individual cDNA molecules so that TCRs could be counted quantitatively and reproducibly. From each blood RNA sample, both TCR alpha and TCR beta chains were sequenced. Per the source publication's procedure: Samples had a median of approximately 93,000 TCRs, with a range from roughly 23,224 to 700,000. V, J and CDR3 annotation of the TCR reads was carried out using the Decombinator software suite. For PS versus PT1 abundance plots, all samples were subsampled to the same number of TCRs (28,000). TCRs were defined as expanded if absent before sensitization and observed at least eight times at the 2-week time point. The public sequencing data were trimmed at Q25 with fastp and processed into clonotypes with MiXCR by TCRdb, which kept only in-frame beta chains. Each CDR3 protein appears once, grouped with its most common genes and DNA. TCRdb assigned the V and J calls; the authors' analysis was not used. The sample has roughly 380,000 distinct CDR3 sequences on record, about 4.8% of them singletons. 2% to 2.5% of the sample comes from the top ten.

This clonotype was detected ten times or more. This receptor's antigen is unknown. Within one base of it there is no much larger clone, and no base qualities were kept. This specimen consisted of whole blood, obtained in connection with sensitization to the hapten diphenylcyclopropenone (DPC). The sequence is built from TRBV7-9 and TRBJ2-7, and the D gene may be TRBD1, 5 bases matching. This clonotype originated in a woman between 45 and 60 years old with alopecia areata. Some clones in this sample may be carry-over from other donors' samples. The CDR3 corresponds to CASSLDAGPYEQYF. The sequenced DNA: TGTGCCAGCAGCTTAGATGCAGGGCCCTACGAGCAGTACTTC. Supplemented by the reference TRBV7-9 and TRBJ2-7 proteins around the CDR3, the complete variable domain is DTGVSQNPRHKITKRGQNVTFRCDPISEHNRLYWYRQTLGQGPEFLTYFQNEAQLEKSRLLSDRFSAERPKGSFSTLEIQRTEQGDSAMYLCASSLDAGPYEQYFGPGTRLTVT.